Below, 20 T cell receptor beta chains from the same sample are listed, as sequenced in a study of Ad26.COV2.S vaccination and SARS-CoV-2 variants. Described treatment: 15 to 20 received Ad26.COV2.S at low or high dose, single or two shots; five or six received placebo; per-sample allocation not given. Collection of samples fell on day 63 after the first vaccine or placebo injection. TCRdb's copy holds only in-frame clones and misses some; the assay was immunoSEQ multiplex PCR. The sample yields fewer than 900,000 clones, more than 80% seen once. The source material was peripheral blood, sampled in a trial of Ad26.COV2.S vaccine versus placebo. These receptors were obtained from a person between 18 and 60 years old who received the Ad26.COV2.S COVID-19 vaccine or a placebo.

The genes are TRBV24-1 and TRBJ2-5; 10 positions agree with TRBD1. The CDR3 runs 17 residues. Trimming cost V 4 bases and J 1 base; bases outside gene matches: 8. Germline V lookup: CDR1 KGHDR, CDR2 SFDVKD. The DNA of the CDR3 is TGTGCCACCAGTGACTCCTCTGACAGGGGGCGCCAAGAGACCCAGTACTTC. The encoded protein is CATSDSSDRGRQETQYF.

The chain combines TRBV27 with TRBJ2-1, with 13 bases that match TRBD2. J gave up 4 bases and V 3 bases, and 12 bases lay outside the gene matches. Germline V gene data show CDR1 as MNHEY and CDR2 as SMNVEV (reference sequence). The CDR3 runs 19 residues. In DNA, the CDR3 is TGTGCCAGCAGTTTCCGACTAGCGGGAGGAATAACCCAATACAATGAGCAGTTCTTC. Translated, it gives CASSFRLAGGITQYNEQFF.

The V and J genes are TRBV3-1 (or the pseudogene TRBV3-2) and TRBJ2-3, with D possibly being TRBD2 (7 bases). Germline CDR1 is LGHDT and CDR2 is YNNKEL (reference sequence). Trimming left V 0 bases short and J 0 bases short, with 13 bases between. There are 17 residues in the CDR3. The CDR3 region has the DNA TGTGCCAGCAGCCAAGATGGGGGGGGCTCTAGCACAGATACGCAGTATTTT. Its protein product is CASSQDGGGSSTDTQYF.

The chain carries TRBV27 and TRBJ1-6; D call uncertain. Germline V gene data show CDR1 as MNHEY and CDR2 as SMNVEV (reference sequence). This CDR3 is built from 12 residues. The V and J ends lost 3 bases and 8 bases respectively, with 5 bases between them. CDR3 amino acids: CASSFPDSPLHF. The CDR3 coding sequence is TGTGCCAGCAGTTTTCCAGATTCACCCCTCCACTTT.

The V gene is TRBV4-2, the J gene TRBJ2-2; 10 positions agree with TRBD2. Per the germline V gene, CDR1 is LGHNA and CDR2 is YNFKEQ. This CDR3 has 18 amino acids. J gave up 4 bases and V 4 bases, and 12 bases lay outside the gene matches. This chain's CDR3 is CASSPVASGRGGTGELFF. For the CDR3, the DNA is TGTGCCAGCAGCCCAGTGGCTAGCGGGAGAGGGGGCACCGGGGAGCTGTTTTTT.

This clone was seen only once. CDR3: CASSPLRLAGAETQYF. DNA of the CDR3: TGTGCCAGCAGCCCCCTTCGACTAGCGGGGGCAGAGACCCAGTACTTC. This chain links TRBV7-6 with TRBJ2-5, with 12 bases that match TRBD2. This CDR3 contains 16 residues. Germline CDR1 and CDR2: SGHVS and FNYEAQ. Unmatched junction bases numbered 8, after V lost 5 bases and J lost 4 bases.

The J gene is TRBJ1-2, the V gene TRBV30; 12 positions agree with TRBD1. V was clipped by 1 base and J by 7 bases; unmatched bases: 10. This CDR3 region has 16 residues. The germline CDR1 and CDR2 sequences are GTSNPN and SVGIG (reference sequence). The CDR3 DNA reads as TGTGCCTGGAGTGGTTATTCCGGGACAGGGGGCGGTGGCTACACCTTC. Translation gives CAWSGYSGTGGGGYTF.

The chain is built from TRBV9 and TRBJ2-3, with a possible D match to TRBD1 (5 bases). Germline V lookup: CDR1 SGDLS, CDR2 YYNGEE. The CDR3 contains 17 residues. V was trimmed by 0 bases and J by 2 bases, leaving 16 bases between them. The CDR3 DNA sequence: TGTGCCAGCAGCGTAGGTTACAGGTCACCATCCACAGATACGCAGTATTTT. Encoded protein: CASSVGYRSPSTDTQYF.

The V and J genes are TRBV7-2 and TRBJ2-7; 8 bases line up with TRBD1. V lost 4 bases, J lost 3 bases, and 5 bases stayed unmatched. Looked up from germline, CDR1 is SGHTA and CDR2 is FQGNSA. The CDR3 has 14 residues. CDR3 sequence reads: CASSSRTGRYEQYF. CDR3 sequence (DNA): TGTGCCAGCAGCTCCAGGACAGGGCGCTACGAGCAGTACTTC.

The J gene is TRBJ2-3, the V gene TRBV19; tentative D call: TRBD2 (6 bases). The CDR3 has 15 amino acids. CDR1 and CDR2 (germline): LNHDA, SQIVND (reference sequence). Trimming took 6 bases from V and 1 from J, leaving 14 bases between them. In nucleotides, the CDR3 is TGTGCCAGTAGGGCGGAGGGCCCTCGCACAGATACGCAGTATTTT. Encoded protein: CASRAEGPRTDTQYF.

The chain recombines TRBV12-5 with TRBJ1-4; D is ambiguous. The CDR3 sequence is 15 residues long. CDR1 and CDR2 from the germline V gene are LGHNT and FRNRAP. The V end lost 0 bases, the J end lost 6 bases, and 11 bases lay between the germline ends. The CDR3 DNA reads TGTGCTAGTGGTTTGGTCATAGCGTACTATGAAAAACTGTTTTTT. This encodes CASGLVIAYYEKLFF.

V and J are TRBV29-1 and TRBJ2-1; 7 nucleotides align to TRBD2. With 1 base clipped from V and 6 bases from J, the junction kept 6 bases outside the gene matches. The CDR3 is 14 residues long. Germline CDR1 SQVTM, CDR2 ANQGSEA. The CDR3 loop is CSVEARLASNEQFF. The CDR3 region has the DNA TGCAGCGTTGAAGCTAGACTAGCCAGCAATGAGCAGTTCTTC.

The J gene is TRBJ1-5, the V gene TRBV27; D gene ambiguous. Trimming cost V 2 bases and J 4 bases, with 6 bases left between them. There are 13 residues in the CDR3. Germline CDR1 and CDR2: MNHEY and SMNVEV (reference sequence). The CDR3, as DNA: TGTGCCAGCAGTTTAATGGGGAATCAGCCCCAGCATTTT. Translation: CASSLMGNQPQHF.

This clone was observed a few times. The chain has TRBV2 and TRBJ2-7; 7 bases map to TRBD1. CDR3 length: 15 amino acids. V shed 2 bases, J shed 2 bases, and the junction held 6 bases outside the gene matches. CDR1 and CDR2 (germline): SNHLY, FYNNEI. The CDR3 sequence is CASSEWGRGTYEQYF. DNA of the CDR3: TGTGCCAGCAGTGAATGGGGCAGGGGGACCTACGAGCAGTACTTC.

CDR3 amino acids: CASSFLGTGNTGELFF. CDR3 coding DNA: TGTGCCAGCAGCTTTCTCGGGACAGGGAACACCGGGGAGCTGTTTTTT. The chain carries TRBV5-6 and TRBJ2-2, with 8 nucleotides matching TRBD1. The V gene's germline CDR1 is SGHDT and CDR2 YYEEEE. The CDR3 is 16 residues long. V gave up 2 bases and J gave up 1 base; unmatched junction bases: 4.

V and J are TRBV6-5 and TRBJ2-3; a weak D match, TRBD2 (6 bases). The CDR3 is 12 amino acids. CDR1 MNHEY and CDR2 SVGAGI come from the germline V gene. V lost 6 bases and J 11 bases, leaving 15 bases between the germline ends. The CDR3 DNA follows: TGTGCCAGCAGGCCTAACTCGGGGGAGCAGTATTTT. This gives the protein CASRPNSGEQYF.

The chain carries TRBV6-2 or TRBV6-3 and TRBJ2-7; the D gene is possibly TRBD2 (6 bases). The germline V gene has CDR1 MNHEY and CDR2 SVGEGT. With 0 bases removed from V and 2 bases from J, the gap between germline ends came to 14 bases. The CDR3 is made up of 16 amino acids. This CDR3 is CASSYSRESSAYEQYF. The CDR3 DNA reads TGTGCCAGCAGTTACTCTCGGGAGAGTTCTGCCTACGAGCAGTACTTC.

This chain connects TRBV5-1 to TRBJ2-3; D may be TRBD1 (5 bases). V lost 0 bases, J lost 5 bases, and 13 bases lay in between. The CDR3 totals 15 residues. CDR1 SGHRS and CDR2 YFSETQ come from the germline V gene. The CDR3 sequence: CASSLGPARGDTQYF. CDR3 DNA sequence: TGCGCCAGCAGCTTGGGGCCTGCTAGGGGAGATACGCAGTATTTT. Looking up the rest from reference TRBV5-1 and TRBJ2-3 gives the full variable domain: KAGVTQTPRYLIKTRGQQVTLSCSPISGHRSVSWYQQTPGQGLQFLFEYFSETQRNKGNFPGRFSGRQFSNSRSEMNVSTLELGDSALYLCASSLGPARGDTQYFGPGTRLTVL.

The chain uses TRBV5-5 and TRBJ2-7; TRBD1 aligns across 11 bases. Trimming removed 7 bases from V and 7 bases from J; junction bases left unmatched: 10. Germline V lookup: CDR1 SGHKS, CDR2 YYEKEE (reference sequence). The CDR3 is 14 residues long. The chain's CDR3 is CASRFGQGAREQYF. In DNA form, the CDR3 reads TGTGCCAGCCGATTTGGACAGGGGGCACGGGAGCAGTACTTC.

The sample holds one count of this clone. The rearrangement uses TRBV6-5 and TRBJ1-1; D unresolved. Trimming took off 6 bases at V and 8 bases at J, with 16 bases between the two ends. Germline CDR1 and CDR2: MNHEY and SVGAGI. The CDR3 has 13 residues. In nucleotides, the CDR3 is TGTGCCAGCAGACCGGACCCAACGGTCGAAGCTTTCTTT. It is translated as CASRPDPTVEAFF.